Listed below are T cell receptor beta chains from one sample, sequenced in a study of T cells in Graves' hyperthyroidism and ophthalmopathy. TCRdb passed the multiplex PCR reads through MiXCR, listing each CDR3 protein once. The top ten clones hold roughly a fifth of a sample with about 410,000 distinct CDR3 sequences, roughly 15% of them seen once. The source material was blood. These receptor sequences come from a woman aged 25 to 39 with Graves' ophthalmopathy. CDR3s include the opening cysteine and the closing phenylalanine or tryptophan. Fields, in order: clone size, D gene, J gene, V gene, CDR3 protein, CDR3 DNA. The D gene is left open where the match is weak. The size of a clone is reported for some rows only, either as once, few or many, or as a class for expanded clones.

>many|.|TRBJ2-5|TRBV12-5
CASGLVLFGLGRTQETQYF
TGTGCTAGTGGTTTGGTACTTTTCGGGTTGGGCAGAACCCAAGAGACCCAGTACTTC
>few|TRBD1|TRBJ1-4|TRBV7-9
CASSSRTGPNEKLFF
TGTGCCAGCAGCTCCCGGACAGGGCCAAATGAAAAACTGTTTTTT
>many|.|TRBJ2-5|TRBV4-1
CASSQVGDQETQYF
TGCGCCAGCAGCCAAGTAGGGGACCAAGAGACCCAGTACTTC
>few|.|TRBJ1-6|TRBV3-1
CASSQHVICSPLHF
TGTGCCAGCAGCCAACACGTGATTTGCTCACCCCTCCACTTT
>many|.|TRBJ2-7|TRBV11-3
CASSLSGRPYEQYF
TGTGCCAGCAGCTTATCGGGGAGGCCCTACGAGCAGTACTTC
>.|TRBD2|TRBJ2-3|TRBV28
CASSPGGGLNTDTQYF
TGTGCCAGCAGTCCCGGGGGGGGGCTCAACACAGATACGCAGTATTTT
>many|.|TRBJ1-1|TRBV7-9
CASSLPTENTEAFF
TGTGCCAGCAGCTTACCGACAGAGAACACTGAAGCTTTCTTT
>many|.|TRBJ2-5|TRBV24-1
CATSDPNDKTQYF
TGTGCCACCAGTGATCCCAATGACAAGACCCAGTACTTC
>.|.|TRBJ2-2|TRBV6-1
CASSPQGLGTGELFF
TGTGCCAGCAGTCCTCAGGGGTTGGGCACCGGGGAGCTGTTTTTT
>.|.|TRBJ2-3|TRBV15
CATSTAADTQYF
TGTGCCACCAGCACAGCTGCAGATACGCAGTATTTT
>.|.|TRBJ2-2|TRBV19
CASSIYLGLATNTGELFF
TGTGCCAGTAGTATATATCTTGGGCTAGCGACGAACACCGGGGAGCTGTTTTTT
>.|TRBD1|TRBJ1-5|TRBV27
CASSSRDRGAGYQPQHF
TGTGCCAGCAGCTCCCGGGACAGGGGCGCCGGGTATCAGCCCCAGCATTTT
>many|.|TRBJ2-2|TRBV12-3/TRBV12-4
CASIMTGELFF
TGTGCCAGCATTATGACCGGGGAGCTGTTTTTT
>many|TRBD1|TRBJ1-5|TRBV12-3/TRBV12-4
CASTPGQGGNQPQHF
TGTGCCAGCACTCCCGGACAGGGCGGCAATCAGCCCCAGCATTTT
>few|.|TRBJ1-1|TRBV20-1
CSAWVSNTEAFF
TGCAGTGCTTGGGTTTCGAACACTGAAGCTTTCTTT
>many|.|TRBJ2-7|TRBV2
CASSEARQTVYEQYF
TGTGCCAGCAGTGAAGCCAGGCAGACGGTCTACGAGCAGTACTTC
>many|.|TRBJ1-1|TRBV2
CASSEGGANTEAFF
TGTGCCAGCAGTGAGGGGGGGGCTAACACTGAAGCTTTCTTT
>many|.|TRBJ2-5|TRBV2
CASSDVEGIETQYF
TGTGCCAGCAGTGACGTGGAGGGGATCGAGACCCAGTACTTC
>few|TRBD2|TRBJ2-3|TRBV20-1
CSARLAGGSTDTQYF
TGCAGTGCTAGACTAGCGGGGGGGAGCACAGATACGCAGTATTTT
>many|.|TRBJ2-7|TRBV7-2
CASSPAPLYEQYF
TGTGCCAGCAGCCCAGCCCCCTTATACGAGCAGTACTTC
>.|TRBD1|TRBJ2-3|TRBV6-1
CASSRIDRGRTDTQYF
TGTGCCAGCAGTAGAATTGACAGGGGGAGGACAGATACGCAGTATTTT
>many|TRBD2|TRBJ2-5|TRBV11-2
CASSFSGTDQETQYF
TGTGCCAGCAGCTTTAGCGGGACCGATCAAGAGACCCAGTACTTC
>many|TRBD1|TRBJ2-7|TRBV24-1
CATSDQGAPFNEQYF
TGTGCCACCAGTGACCAGGGGGCGCCTTTCAACGAGCAGTACTTC
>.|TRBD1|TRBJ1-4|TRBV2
CASSQTGYATNEKLFF
TGTGCCAGCAGTCAGACAGGGTATGCAACTAATGAAAAACTGTTTTTT
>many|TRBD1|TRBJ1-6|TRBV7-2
CASSWDRGNSPLHF
TGTGCCAGCAGCTGGGACAGGGGAAATTCACCCCTCCACTTT
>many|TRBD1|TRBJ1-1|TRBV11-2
CASSLEWGTGESEAFF
TGTGCCAGCAGCTTAGAGTGGGGGACAGGGGAATCTGAAGCTTTCTTT
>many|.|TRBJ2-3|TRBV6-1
CASMDKATDTQYF
TGTGCCAGCATGGACAAGGCGACAGATACGCAGTATTTT
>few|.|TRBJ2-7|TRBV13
CASSWARGTYEQYF
TGTGCCAGCAGCTGGGCCCGGGGGACCTACGAGCAGTACTTC
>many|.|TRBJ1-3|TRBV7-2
CASSLIGDYSGNTIYF
TGTGCCAGCAGCTTAATCGGAGATTACTCTGGAAACACCATATATTTT
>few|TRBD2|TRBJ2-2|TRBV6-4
CASSELAGAVGELFF
TGTGCCAGCAGTGAACTAGCGGGGGCGGTCGGGGAGCTGTTTTTT
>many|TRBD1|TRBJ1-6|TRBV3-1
CASSQHSGGFSYNSPLHF
TGTGCCAGCAGCCAACACTCAGGGGGCTTCTCCTATAATTCACCCCTCCACTTT
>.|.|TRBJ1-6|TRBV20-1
CSARETTNSPLHF
TGCAGTGCTAGGGAAACGACTAATTCACCCCTCCACTTT
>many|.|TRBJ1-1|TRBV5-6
CASSLYQGTFTEAFF
TGTGCCAGCAGCTTGTATCAGGGGACTTTCACTGAAGCTTTCTTT
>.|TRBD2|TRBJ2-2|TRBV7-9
CASSSRSPLAGWLVTGELFF
TGTGCCAGCAGCTCCCGATCCCCCCTAGCGGGGTGGTTAGTAACCGGGGAGCTGTTTTTT
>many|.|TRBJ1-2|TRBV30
CAWNPMMPSSYGYTF
TGTGCCTGGAATCCGATGATGCCGTCCTCTTATGGCTACACCTTC